Presented here are 5 T cell receptor beta chains from one specimen sequenced in a study of CXCR3-negative and CXCR3-positive naive CD8 T cells. General study findings and limits: Hydrophobicity was higher for TRB CDR3s found in CXCR3-positive naive cells than in CXCR3-negative naive cells.

UMI-labeled TRB cDNA libraries were prepared by 5' RACE. TCRdb reprocessed the 5' RACE reads, keeping one entry per CDR3 protein, no DNA. The sample has about 130,000 distinct CDR3 sequences. Which antigens these TCRs recognize remains unknown. The sequenced sample was naive CXCR3+ CD8+ T cells from blood. Subset denoted: CD45RO-CCR7+CD27+CD95- naive CD8+ T cells expressing CXCR3 (TNR3+). Receptors were obtained from a human donor in good health. Some clones in this sample may be carry-over from other donors' samples.

The V and J genes are TRBV7-9 and TRBJ2-7; as DNA is missing, the TRBD1 call by TCRdb cannot be tested. The CDR3 spans 13 residues. Germline V gene sequence: CDR1 SEHNR, CDR2 FQNEAQ (reference sequence). The chain's CDR3 is CASSKTGIYEQYF.

The chain combines TRBV2 with TRBJ1-6; without DNA, the TCRdb call of TRBD1 cannot be checked. This CDR3 spans 17 amino acids. CDR1 is SNHLY, CDR2 FYNNEI, per germline. CDR3 residues: CASSEAWGKGSNSPLHF.

J is TRBJ1-6 and V is TRBV4-3; TCRdb's assignment of TRBD1 cannot be checked, as there is no DNA. Germline V gene sequence: CDR1 LGHNA, CDR2 YSLEER. CDR3 size: 15 residues. CDR3 sequence: CASSQDLGQGAPLHF.

CDR3 loop: CASSLTPGQGISRYSPEAFF. This sequence joins TRBV27 and TRBJ1-1; TCRdb's D gene call, TRBD1, goes unchecked for lack of DNA. Germline CDR1 and CDR2: MNHEY and SMNVEV (reference sequence). This CDR3 is built from 20 residues.

This chain links TRBV7-9 with TRBJ2-2. The CDR3 extends over 14 amino acids. CDR1 and CDR2 from the germline V gene are SEHNR and FQNEAQ (reference sequence). CDR3 amino acids: CASSFIGSTGELFF.